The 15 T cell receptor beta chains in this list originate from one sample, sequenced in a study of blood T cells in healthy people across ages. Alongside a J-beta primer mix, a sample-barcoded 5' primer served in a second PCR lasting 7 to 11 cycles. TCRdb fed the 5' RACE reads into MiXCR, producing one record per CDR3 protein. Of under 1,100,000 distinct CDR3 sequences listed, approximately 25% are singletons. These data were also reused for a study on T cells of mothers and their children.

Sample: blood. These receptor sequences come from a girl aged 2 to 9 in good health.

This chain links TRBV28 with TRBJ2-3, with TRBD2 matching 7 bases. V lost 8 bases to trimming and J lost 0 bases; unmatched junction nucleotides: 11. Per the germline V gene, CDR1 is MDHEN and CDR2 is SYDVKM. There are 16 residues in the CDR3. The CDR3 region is CASDNGERGSTDTQYF. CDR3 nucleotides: TGTGCCAGCGATAATGGGGAGCGGGGAAGCACAGATACGCAGTATTTT.

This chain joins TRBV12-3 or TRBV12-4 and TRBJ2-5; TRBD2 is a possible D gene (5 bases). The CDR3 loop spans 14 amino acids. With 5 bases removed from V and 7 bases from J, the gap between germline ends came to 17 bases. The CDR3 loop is CASSGDEARGTQYF. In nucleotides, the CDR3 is TGTGCCAGCAGTGGGGATGAGGCCCGGGGGACCCAGTACTTC.

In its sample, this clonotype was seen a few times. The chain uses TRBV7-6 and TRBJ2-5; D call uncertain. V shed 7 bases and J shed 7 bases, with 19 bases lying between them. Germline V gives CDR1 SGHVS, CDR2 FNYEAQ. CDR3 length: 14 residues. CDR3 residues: CASTTLSPPGTQYF. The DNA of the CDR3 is TGTGCCAGCACCACTTTAAGCCCTCCCGGGACCCAGTACTTC.

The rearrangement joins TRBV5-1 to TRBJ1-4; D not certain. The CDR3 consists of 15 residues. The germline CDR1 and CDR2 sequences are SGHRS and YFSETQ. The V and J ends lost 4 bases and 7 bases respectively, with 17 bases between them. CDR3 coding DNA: TGCGCCAGCAGCCCGTACGGCGCCGAGGTTGAAAAACTGTTTTTT. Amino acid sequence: CASSPYGAEVEKLFF.

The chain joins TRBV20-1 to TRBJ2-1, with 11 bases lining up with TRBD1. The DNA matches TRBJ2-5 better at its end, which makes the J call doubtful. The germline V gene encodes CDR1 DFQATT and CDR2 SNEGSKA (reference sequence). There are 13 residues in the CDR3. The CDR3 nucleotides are TGCAGTGCCGCGGACAGGGGGCGAGAGACCCAGTACTTC. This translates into CSAADRGRETQYF.

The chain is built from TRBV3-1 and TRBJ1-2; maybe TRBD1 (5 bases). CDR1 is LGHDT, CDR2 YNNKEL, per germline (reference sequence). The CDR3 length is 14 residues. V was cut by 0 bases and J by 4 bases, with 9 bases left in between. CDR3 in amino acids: CASSQEPGRYGYTF. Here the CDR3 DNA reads TGTGCCAGCAGCCAAGAGCCAGGGCGCTATGGCTACACCTTC.

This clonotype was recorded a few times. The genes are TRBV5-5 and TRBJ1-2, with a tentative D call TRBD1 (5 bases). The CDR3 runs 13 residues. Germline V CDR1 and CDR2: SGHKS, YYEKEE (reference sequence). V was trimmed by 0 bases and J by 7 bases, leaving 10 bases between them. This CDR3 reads CASSLDRMGGYTF. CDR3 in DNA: TGTGCCAGCAGCTTGGACAGGATGGGTGGCTACACCTTC.

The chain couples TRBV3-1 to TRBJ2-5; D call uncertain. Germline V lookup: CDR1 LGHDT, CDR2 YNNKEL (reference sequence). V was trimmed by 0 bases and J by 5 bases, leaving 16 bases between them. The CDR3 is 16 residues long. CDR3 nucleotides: TGTGCCAGCAGCCAAGATCCCGCAAGCGTTGGGGAGACCCAGTACTTC. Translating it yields CASSQDPASVGETQYF.

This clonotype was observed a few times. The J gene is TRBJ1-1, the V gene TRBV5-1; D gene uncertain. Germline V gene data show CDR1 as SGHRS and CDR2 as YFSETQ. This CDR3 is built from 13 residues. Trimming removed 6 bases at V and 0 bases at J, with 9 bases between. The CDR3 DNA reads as TGCGCCAGCAACCTGGGGTTGAACACTGAAGCTTTCTTT. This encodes CASNLGLNTEAFF.

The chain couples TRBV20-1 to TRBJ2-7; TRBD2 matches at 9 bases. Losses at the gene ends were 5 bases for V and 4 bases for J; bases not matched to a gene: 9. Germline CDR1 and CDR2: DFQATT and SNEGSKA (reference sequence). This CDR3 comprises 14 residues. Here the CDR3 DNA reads TGCAGTGCTGGCACCGCTAGCGGGATTTACGAGCAGTACTTC. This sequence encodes CSAGTASGIYEQYF.

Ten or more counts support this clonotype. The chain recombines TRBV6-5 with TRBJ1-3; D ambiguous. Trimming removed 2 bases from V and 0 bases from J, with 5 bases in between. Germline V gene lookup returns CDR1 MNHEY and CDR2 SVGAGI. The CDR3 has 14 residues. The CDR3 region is CASSYSDSGNTIYF. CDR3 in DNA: TGTGCCAGCAGTTACAGTGACTCTGGAAACACCATATATTTT.

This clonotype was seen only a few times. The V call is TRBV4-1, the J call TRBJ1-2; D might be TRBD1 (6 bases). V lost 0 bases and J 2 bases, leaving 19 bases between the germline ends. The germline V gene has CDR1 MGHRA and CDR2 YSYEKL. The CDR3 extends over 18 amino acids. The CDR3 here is CASSQDRGARGTNYGYTF. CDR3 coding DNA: TGCGCCAGCAGCCAAGATCGGGGGGCACGGGGAACCAACTATGGCTACACCTTC.

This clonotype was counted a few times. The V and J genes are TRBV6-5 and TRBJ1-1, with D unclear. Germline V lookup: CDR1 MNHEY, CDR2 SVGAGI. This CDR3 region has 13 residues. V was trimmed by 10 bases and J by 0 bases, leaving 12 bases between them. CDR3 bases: TGTGCCATCCACAATCTCATGAACACTGAAGCTTTCTTT. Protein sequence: CAIHNLMNTEAFF.

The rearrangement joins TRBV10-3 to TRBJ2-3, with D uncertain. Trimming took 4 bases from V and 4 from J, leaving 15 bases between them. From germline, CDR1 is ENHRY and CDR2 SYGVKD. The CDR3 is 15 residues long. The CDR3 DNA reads TGTGCCATCAGTGGGGCCCCAACAAGCGCAGATACGCAGTATTTT. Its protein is CAISGAPTSADTQYF.

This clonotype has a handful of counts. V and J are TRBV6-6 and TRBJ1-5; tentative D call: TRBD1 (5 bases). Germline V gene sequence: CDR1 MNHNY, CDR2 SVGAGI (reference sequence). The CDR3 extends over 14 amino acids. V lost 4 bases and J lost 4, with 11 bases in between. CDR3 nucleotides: TGTGCCAGCAGTTCGGCCCCAGGGAATCAGCCCCAGCATTTT. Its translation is CASSSAPGNQPQHF.